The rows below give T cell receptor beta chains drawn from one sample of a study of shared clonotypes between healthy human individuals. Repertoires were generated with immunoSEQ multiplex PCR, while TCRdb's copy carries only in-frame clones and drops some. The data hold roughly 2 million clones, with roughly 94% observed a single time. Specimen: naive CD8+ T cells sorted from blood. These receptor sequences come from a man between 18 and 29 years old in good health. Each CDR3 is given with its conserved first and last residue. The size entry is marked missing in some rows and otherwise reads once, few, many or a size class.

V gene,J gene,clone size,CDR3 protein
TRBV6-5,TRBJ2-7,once,CASSYSTGEVFYEQYF
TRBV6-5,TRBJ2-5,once,CASSYSRQQETQYF
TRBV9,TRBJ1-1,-,CASSGLTTSSEAFF
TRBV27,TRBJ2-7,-,CASSLSGDTSYEQYF
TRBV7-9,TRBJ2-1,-,CASSLGLAGGPYNEQFF
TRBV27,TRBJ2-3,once,CASRRAGTTDTQYF
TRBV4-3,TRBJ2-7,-,CASSQELGYEQYF
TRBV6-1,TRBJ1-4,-,CASSDGRVGREKLFF
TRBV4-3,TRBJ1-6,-,CASSQEASWEGNSPLHF
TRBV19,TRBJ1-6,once,CASSISGQGNSPLHF
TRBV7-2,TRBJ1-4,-,CASTLGRHEKLFF
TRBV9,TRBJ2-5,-,CASSVVAGQETQYF
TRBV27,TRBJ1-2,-,CASSSTGGDGYTF
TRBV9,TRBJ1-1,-,CASSVGYGLANTEAFF
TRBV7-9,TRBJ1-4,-,CASSLQGGNEKLFF
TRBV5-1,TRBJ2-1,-,CASSLVGDEQFF
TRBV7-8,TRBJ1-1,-,CASSSRSQVNTEAFF
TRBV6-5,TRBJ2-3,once,CASSYGAHLRDTQYF
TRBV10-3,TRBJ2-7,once,CATENREDSYEQYF
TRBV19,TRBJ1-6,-,CASSIFGGAGNSPLHF
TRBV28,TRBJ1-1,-,CASSWEGANTEAFF
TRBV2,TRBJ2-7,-,CASSLTTNTYEQYF
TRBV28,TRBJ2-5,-,CASSLRQGERETQYF
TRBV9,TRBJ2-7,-,CASSVSGQSYEQYF
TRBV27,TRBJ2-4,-,CASSFSPGTGKNIQYF
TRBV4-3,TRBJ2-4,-,CASAMGSGGDIQYF
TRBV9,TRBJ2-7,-,CASSVDPSYEQYF
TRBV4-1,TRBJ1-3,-,CASSQVADSGNTIYF
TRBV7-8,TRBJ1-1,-,CASSLTNLGTEAFF
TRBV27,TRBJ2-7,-,CASSLHHFNEQYF
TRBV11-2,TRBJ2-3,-,CASSLGSRLGTDTQYF
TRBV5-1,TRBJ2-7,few,CASSIRGPSYVEQYF
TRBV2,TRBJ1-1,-,CASSLPPENTEAFF
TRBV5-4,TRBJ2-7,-,CASSLGYGSSYEQYF
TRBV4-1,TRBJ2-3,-,CASSPRQGPTSTDTQYF
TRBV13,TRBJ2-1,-,CASSSLTLTSPSSYNEQFF
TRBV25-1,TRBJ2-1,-,CASSEEEVAGYNEQFF
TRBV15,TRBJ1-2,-,CATSRDQGARGYTF
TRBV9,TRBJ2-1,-,CASSGAPGQLNEQFF
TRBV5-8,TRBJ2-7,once,CASSPSGGAYEQYF
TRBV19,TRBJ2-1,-,CASSIGVPFNEQFF